These 20 T cell receptor beta chains were sequenced from one sample in a study of blood T cell repertoires in COVID-19. Sequencing was performed with immunoSEQ multiplex PCR; in TCRdb, only in-frame clones are kept and a portion is missing. There are roughly 250,000 clones in the sample; approximately 85% occur only once, and 0.87% lies in the top ten. The sequenced sample was peripheral blood. The receptors were gathered from a human donor with COVID-19, enrolled during active disease. The donor label of this sample is uncertain.

J is TRBJ2-3 and V is TRBV6-2 or TRBV6-3, with D possibly TRBD1 on 5 matching bases. CDR3 length: 16 amino acids. Trimming stripped 0 bases from V and 0 bases from J, with 10 bases between. Germline V gives CDR1 MNHEY, CDR2 SVGEGT. In nucleotides, the CDR3 is TGTGCCAGCAGTTACTCGGCCAGGGCAAGCACAGATACGCAGTATTTT. It specifies CASSYSARASTDTQYF.

V is TRBV2 and J is TRBJ1-1, with TRBD1 matching 9 bases. V dropped 8 bases and J dropped 10; count of bases not matched to a gene: 11. There are 13 residues in the CDR3. Germline CDR1 and CDR2: SNHLY and FYNNEI. For the CDR3, the DNA is TGTGCCAGCGGTCAGGACAGGGGCGGATTAGCTTTCTTT. It yields the protein CASGQDRGGLAFF.

This clone appeared once. The chain carries TRBV7-2 and TRBJ2-7; D remains ambiguous. Per the germline V gene, CDR1 is SGHTA and CDR2 is FQGNSA. The V end was cut by 2 bases, the J end by 2 bases, with 13 bases between. The CDR3 is made up of 15 amino acids. For the CDR3, the DNA is TGTGCCAGCAGCTTAACGGGTACAAATCCCTACGAGCAGTACTTC. Translating it yields CASSLTGTNPYEQYF. Together with reference TRBV7-2 and TRBJ2-7, the CDR3 gives the full variable domain: GAGVSQSPSNKVTEKGKDVELRCDPISGHTALYWYRQSLGQGLEFLIYFQGNSAPDKSGLPSDRFSAERTGGSVSTLTIQRTQQEDSAVYLCASSLTGTNPYEQYFGPGTRLTVT.

The J gene is TRBJ1-4, the V gene TRBV5-1; D might be TRBD1 (5 bases). CDR3 length: 15 amino acids. The V and J ends lost 5 bases and 0 bases respectively, with 11 bases between them. From germline, CDR1 is SGHRS and CDR2 YFSETQ. The CDR3 spells CASRTTAATNEKLFF. The CDR3 DNA is TGCGCCAGCAGGACGACAGCCGCAACTAATGAAAAACTGTTTTTT.

The gene calls are TRBV11-2 and TRBJ1-5; D not certain. Germline V CDR1 and CDR2: SGHAT, FQNNGV. V lost 1 base and J 7 bases, leaving 11 bases between the germline ends. The CDR3 sequence is 14 residues long. The CDR3 DNA reads TGTGCCAGCAGCTTAGGTGGCGGGAGACAGCCCCAGCATTTT. Its protein product is CASSLGGGRQPQHF.

The chain employs TRBV21-1 and TRBJ2-3; TRBD2, the D gene given by the table, was not confirmed from the DNA. TRBV21-1 is classified as a pseudogene. The CDR3 runs 16 residues. The CDR3 DNA follows: TGTGCCAGCAGCCGGACTAGCGGGAGGGTGGCAGATACGCAGTATTTT. Translation: CASSRTSGRVADTQYF.

The rearrangement links TRBV18 to TRBJ1-4; D gene ambiguous. Between the trimmed V and J ends, which lost 6 bases and 4 bases, there was a span of 15 bases. The CDR3 length is 15 residues. The V gene's germline CDR1 is KGHSH and CDR2 LQKENI. The DNA of the CDR3 is TGTGCCAGCTCTCGCCTGGGAGATTTTAATGAAAAACTGTTTTTT. Translating it yields CASSRLGDFNEKLFF.

This clone was seen just once. The chain couples TRBV9 to TRBJ2-5; D is perhaps TRBD2 (5 bases). V shed 4 bases and J shed 2 bases, with 12 bases lying between them. Germline V gives CDR1 SGDLS, CDR2 YYNGEE. CDR3 length: 14 amino acids. The DNA of the CDR3 is TGTGCCAGCAGCCAATCCCCGGGGCAAGAGACCCAGTACTTC. As protein: CASSQSPGQETQYF.

This clone was seen more than once but under ten times. The genes are TRBV29-1 and TRBJ1-1; D is possibly TRBD1 (6 bases). The ends were cut back, 4 bases at V and 0 bases at J, with 9 bases in the middle. The CDR3 has 13 amino acids. Germline lookup yields CDR1 SQVTM and CDR2 ANQGSEA. This chain's CDR3 is CSVGTAMNTEAFF. CDR3 bases: TGCAGCGTTGGGACAGCTATGAACACTGAAGCTTTCTTT.

The chain uses TRBV3-1 (or the pseudogene TRBV3-2) and TRBJ2-1; 13 positions match TRBD2. CDR1 is LGHDT, CDR2 YNNKEL, per germline (reference sequence). There are 15 residues in the CDR3. V gave up 4 bases and J gave up 8 bases; unmatched junction bases: 5. The CDR3 region has the DNA TGTGCCAGCAGCCTAGTGGGACTAGCGGGATATGAGCAGTTCTTC. Translating gives CASSLVGLAGYEQFF.

This clone was recorded once. The rearrangement uses TRBV28 and TRBJ2-1; 9 bases are shared with TRBD2. Germline CDR1 and CDR2: MDHEN and SYDVKM. This CDR3 is built from 16 residues. J lost 1 base, V lost 5 bases, and 6 bases had no gene match. In DNA form, the CDR3 reads TGTGCCAGCAGTACGTGGCGGGAGGGTTCCTACAATGAGCAGTTCTTC. As protein: CASSTWREGSYNEQFF.

This rearrangement joins TRBV5-1 to TRBJ1-2, with D tentatively TRBD1 (5 bases). The CDR3 length is 15 residues. Trimming shortened V by 4 bases and J by 5 bases, and 18 bases separated the two germline ends. Germline V gene data show CDR1 as SGHRS and CDR2 as YFSETQ. The CDR3 sequence is CASSPSSGQTYGYTF. The CDR3 DNA reads TGCGCCAGCAGCCCCAGTTCCGGACAAACATATGGCTACACCTTC. Filled out from reference TRBV5-1 and TRBJ1-2, the complete variable domain reads KAGVTQTPRYLIKTRGQQVTLSCSPISGHRSVSWYQQTPGQGLQFLFEYFSETQRNKGNFPGRFSGRQFSNSRSEMNVSTLELGDSALYLCASSPSSGQTYGYTFGSGTRLTVV.

This sequence joins TRBV29-1 and TRBJ1-4; D remains ambiguous. Germline lookup yields CDR1 SQVTM and CDR2 ANQGSEA. The CDR3 has 13 amino acids. The CDR3: CTVRTFGNEKLFF. The CDR3 DNA reads TGCACCGTACGAACCTTCGGTAATGAAAAACTGTTTTTT. The whole variable domain, remainder taken from reference TRBV29-1 and TRBJ1-4, is SAVISQKPSRDICQRGTSLTIQCQVDSQVTMMFWYRQQPGQSLTLIATANQGSEATYESGFVIDKFPISRPNLTFSTLTVSNMSPEDSSIYLCTVRTFGNEKLFFGSGTQLSVL.

The CDR3 nucleotides are TGTGCCAGCAAGACTAGCGGGAGTCCCTACGAGCAGTACTTC. It yields the protein CASKTSGSPYEQYF. The V call is TRBV6-4, the J call TRBJ2-7, with 12 bases lining up with TRBD2. Germline-derived CDR1 and CDR2 are MRHNA and SNTAGT. After removal of 7 bases from V and 2 bases from J, the junction contained 3 bases not matched to a gene. This CDR3 spans 14 amino acids.

The rearrangement joins TRBV5-1 to TRBJ2-7; D uncertain. Germline loops: CDR1 SGHRS, CDR2 YFSETQ. The CDR3 runs 14 residues. Trimming took 2 bases from V and 0 from J, leaving 9 bases between them. This chain's CDR3 is CASSLDINSYEQYF. CDR3 DNA: TGCGCCAGCAGCTTAGACATAAACTCCTACGAGCAGTACTTC. Combining the CDR3 with reference TRBV5-1 and TRBJ2-7 gives the whole variable domain KAGVTQTPRYLIKTRGQQVTLSCSPISGHRSVSWYQQTPGQGLQFLFEYFSETQRNKGNFPGRFSGRQFSNSRSEMNVSTLELGDSALYLCASSLDINSYEQYFGPGTRLTVT.

The CDR3 DNA is TGTGCCAGCAGTTACTCGGAGGGCTCCTCTGGAAACACCATATATTTT. Protein: CASSYSEGSSGNTIYF. The chain uses TRBV6-6 and TRBJ1-3; D ambiguous. The CDR3 loop spans 16 amino acids. V was clipped by 0 bases and J by 0 bases, with 9 bases between them. Germline V lookup: CDR1 MNHNY, CDR2 SVGAGI (reference sequence).

The chain recombines TRBV29-1 with TRBJ1-2, with TRBD1 matching 10 bases. The CDR3 spans 11 residues. Per the germline V gene, CDR1 is SQVTM and CDR2 is ANQGSEA. The junction had 0 bases not matched to a gene; V was cut back by 6 bases and J by 5 bases. In nucleotides, the CDR3 is TGCAGCGTGGGACAGGGGTATGGCTACACCTTC. This encodes CSVGQGYGYTF.

This clone was found once. This chain uses TRBV28 with TRBJ1-6; no reliable D call. The CDR3 is made up of 16 amino acids. V was pared by 3 bases and J by 0 bases, with 9 bases between. Germline V gene data show CDR1 as MDHEN and CDR2 as SYDVKM. The CDR3 reads CASSFAGSSYNSPLHF. As DNA, the CDR3 is TGTGCCAGCAGTTTCGCGGGAAGCTCCTATAATTCACCCCTCCACTTT.

The J gene is TRBJ2-6, the V gene TRBV27; the match to TRBD1 covers 12 bases. CDR3 length: 18 amino acids. The trim removed 5 bases at V and 0 bases at J, leaving 5 bases unmatched. The germline V gene has CDR1 MNHEY and CDR2 SMNVEV (reference sequence). The CDR3 coding sequence is TGTGCCAGCAGTCCGGGACAGGGGGCCCACTCTGGGGCCAACGTCCTGACTTTC. Translated, it gives CASSPGQGAHSGANVLTF.

In nucleotides, the CDR3 is TGCGCCAGCAGCCTTAGCGGAGATAGTACAGATACGCAGTATTTT. Protein sequence: CASSLSGDSTDTQYF. This chain links TRBV4-3 with TRBJ2-3, with D possibly TRBD2 on 6 matching bases. The V gene's germline CDR1 is LGHNA and CDR2 YSLEER. The CDR3 consists of 15 residues. V dropped 4 bases and J dropped 3 bases, with 14 bases sitting between them.